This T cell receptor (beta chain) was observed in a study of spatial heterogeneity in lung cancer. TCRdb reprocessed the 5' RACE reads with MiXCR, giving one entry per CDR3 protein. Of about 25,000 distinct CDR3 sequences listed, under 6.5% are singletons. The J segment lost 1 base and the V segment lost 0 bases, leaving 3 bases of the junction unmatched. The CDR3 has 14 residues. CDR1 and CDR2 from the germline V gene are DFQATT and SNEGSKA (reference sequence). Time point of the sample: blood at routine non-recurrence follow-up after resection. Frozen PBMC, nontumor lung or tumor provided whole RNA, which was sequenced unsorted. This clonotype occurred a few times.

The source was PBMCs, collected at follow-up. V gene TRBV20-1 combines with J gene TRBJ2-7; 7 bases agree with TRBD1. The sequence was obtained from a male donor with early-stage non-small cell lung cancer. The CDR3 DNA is TGCAGTGCTAGAGATTTGACAGGGTCCTACGAGCAGTACTTC. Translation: CSARDLTGSYEQYF.